These T cell receptor beta chains were read from a single sample in a study of shared clonotypes between healthy human individuals. This table comes from immunoSEQ multiplex PCR, and its TCRdb copy is limited to in-frame clones, with some not included. The sample includes 400,000 to 500,000 clones, approximately 80% of them seen just once. The sequenced sample consisted of PBMCs. The source is a woman between 40 and 55 years old in good health. Some clones in this sample may be carry-over from other donors' samples. The CDR3 runs from the conserved cysteine through the conserved F or W. D genes are given only for firm matches. Clone size, where shown, is once, few, many, or a class for clones that have expanded.

V: TRBV7-6; length: 13; D: -; J: TRBJ1-1; size: many; DNA: TGTGCCAGCAGCGGTTACAGAAACACTGAAGCTTTCTTT; CDR3: CASSGYRNTEAFF
V: TRBV21-1; length: 20; D: -; J: TRBJ2-1; size: -; DNA: TGTGCCAGCAGCAAAACACGACAGGGACCGGGACTAGCGGGACCCAATGAGCAGTTCTTC; CDR3: CASSKTRQGPGLAGPNEQFF
V: TRBV5-1; length: 13; D: -; J: TRBJ2-7; size: -; DNA: TGCGCCAGCAGCCCGGGGACCCTTTACGAGCAGTACTTC; CDR3: CASSPGTLYEQYF
V: TRBV7-8; length: 14; D: -; J: TRBJ1-1; size: -; DNA: TGTGCCAGCAGCCACATGAGACAGAACACTGAAGCTTTCTTT; CDR3: CASSHMRQNTEAFF
V: TRBV5-1; length: 15; D: TRBD2; J: TRBJ2-1; size: -; DNA: TGCGCCAGCAGCTCAAGCGGGAGGGCCGACAATGAGCAGTTCTTC; CDR3: CASSSSGRADNEQFF
V: TRBV2; length: 14; D: -; J: TRBJ1-5; size: -; DNA: TGTGCCAGCCGGAGATCCAGTCTTTATCAGCCCCAGCATTTT; CDR3: CASRRSSLYQPQHF
V: TRBV7-9; length: 13; D: TRBD2; J: TRBJ2-5; size: -; DNA: TGTGCCAGCAGCTTGGGGCGGGAGAGGGCCCAGTACTTC; CDR3: CASSLGRERAQYF
V: TRBV4-1; length: 13; D: -; J: TRBJ2-7; size: -; DNA: TGCGCCAGCAGCCCCCTTGGGGCCTACGAGCAGTACTTC; CDR3: CASSPLGAYEQYF
V: TRBV10-3; length: 15; D: -; J: TRBJ2-2; size: -; DNA: TGTGCCATCAGTAAAGACACGAGGGGTCGCGGGGAGCTGTTTTTT; CDR3: CAISKDTRGRGELFF
V: TRBV5-4; length: 14; D: -; J: TRBJ2-1; size: -; DNA: TGTGCCAGCAGCGGTAGCGGCTCCTACAATGAGCAGTTCTTC; CDR3: CASSGSGSYNEQFF
V: TRBV7-2; length: 14; D: -; J: TRBJ1-3; size: -; DNA: TGTGCCAGCAGCTATCTCAGGGTTGAAAACACCATATATTTT; CDR3: CASSYLRVENTIYF
V: TRBV28; length: 14; D: TRBD1; J: TRBJ2-7; size: few; DNA: TGTGCCAGCAGTTTACGCCGGGACAGTTCAGAGCAGTACTTC; CDR3: CASSLRRDSSEQYF
V: TRBV2; length: 14; D: -; J: TRBJ2-2; size: once; DNA: TGTGCCAGCAGTGAACAGAGGTCCACCGGGGAGCTGTTTTTT; CDR3: CASSEQRSTGELFF
V: TRBV4-2; length: 16; D: TRBD1; J: TRBJ1-2; size: -; DNA: TGTGCCAGCAGCCAAGCAGGGGGCGAGTACTCATATGGCTACACCTTC; CDR3: CASSQAGGEYSYGYTF
V: TRBV15; length: 14; D: TRBD1; J: TRBJ1-4; size: -; DNA: TGTGCCACCAGTGCTACAGGGGTGCAGGGAAAACTGTTTTTT; CDR3: CATSATGVQGKLFF
V: TRBV25-1; length: 14; D: TRBD1; J: TRBJ1-4; size: -; DNA: TGTGCCAGCTCAACAGGGGCAACTAATGAAAAACTGTTTTTT; CDR3: CASSTGATNEKLFF
V: TRBV4-3; length: 15; D: -; J: TRBJ2-3; size: -; DNA: TGCGCCAGCAGCCAACGTACGGCTGGGGGTGGTACGCAGTATTTT; CDR3: CASSQRTAGGGTQYF
V: TRBV4-3; length: 16; D: TRBD1; J: TRBJ2-7; size: -; DNA: TGCGCCAGCAGCCAAGGAGACAGGGGGCCCACCTACGAGCAGTACTTC; CDR3: CASSQGDRGPTYEQYF
V: TRBV10-3; length: 16; D: TRBD1; J: TRBJ1-2; size: -; DNA: TGTGCCATCAGTGAGAGAACGACAGGGGTTAACTATGGCTACACCTTC; CDR3: CAISERTTGVNYGYTF
V: TRBV5-1; length: 15; D: TRBD1; J: TRBJ2-7; size: -; DNA: TGCGCCAGCAGCGAACTCCCGGGACAGGGCTACGAGCAGTACTTC; CDR3: CASSELPGQGYEQYF
V: TRBV5-1; length: 14; D: -; J: TRBJ1-1; size: -; DNA: TGCGCCAGCAGCACGGGACAAGGTGACACTGAAGCTTTCTTT; CDR3: CASSTGQGDTEAFF
V: TRBV6-1; length: 14; D: TRBD1; J: TRBJ2-3; size: -; DNA: TGTGCCAGCGGAGACAGGGGGAGGACAGATACGCAGTATTTT; CDR3: CASGDRGRTDTQYF
V: TRBV6-4; length: 17; D: -; J: TRBJ2-2; size: many; DNA: TGTGCCAGCAGTCCGCAGGGGAACGGGGGAAACACCGGGGAGCTGTTTTTT; CDR3: CASSPQGNGGNTGELFF
V: TRBV29-1; length: 13; D: -; J: TRBJ2-6; size: -; DNA: TGCAGCGCCGCTGCCTCTGGGGCCAACGTCCTGACTTTC; CDR3: CSAAASGANVLTF
V: TRBV19; length: 13; D: TRBD1; J: TRBJ2-2; size: once; DNA: TGTGCCAGTAGTACCGGACAGGGGCGGGAGCTGTTTTTT; CDR3: CASSTGQGRELFF
V: TRBV6-1; length: 15; D: -; J: TRBJ2-5; size: -; DNA: TGTGCCAGCAGTGAAGGTAGACTTTCCCGAGAGACCCAGTACTTC; CDR3: CASSEGRLSRETQYF
V: TRBV29-1; length: 14; D: -; J: TRBJ2-1; size: -; DNA: TGCAGCGTTGTAGCCTGGGGCGGAGGGGATGAGCAGTTCTTC; CDR3: CSVVAWGGGDEQFF
V: TRBV21-1; length: 12; D: -; J: TRBJ1-2; size: -; DNA: TGTGCCACCAGACAGGGGCTCTCAGGCTACACCTTC; CDR3: CATRQGLSGYTF
V: TRBV7-6; length: 13; D: -; J: TRBJ2-7; size: -; DNA: TGTGCCAGCAGTCGGGAGAGGGGGTACGAGCAGTACTTC; CDR3: CASSRERGYEQYF
V: TRBV27; length: 14; D: -; J: TRBJ1-2; size: -; DNA: TGTGCCAGCACCTTTGGCACCCGATCAACGGGCTACACCTTC; CDR3: CASTFGTRSTGYTF
V: TRBV7-2; length: 16; D: TRBD1; J: TRBJ1-4; size: once; DNA: TGTGCCAGCAGCATACGAGGGGGCAGGGGTGATGAAAAACTGTTTTTT; CDR3: CASSIRGGRGDEKLFF
V: TRBV25-1; length: 16; D: -; J: TRBJ1-5; size: -; DNA: TGTGCCCGGACGTCATCCGGGGGAATCGACAATCAGCCCCAGCATTTT; CDR3: CARTSSGGIDNQPQHF